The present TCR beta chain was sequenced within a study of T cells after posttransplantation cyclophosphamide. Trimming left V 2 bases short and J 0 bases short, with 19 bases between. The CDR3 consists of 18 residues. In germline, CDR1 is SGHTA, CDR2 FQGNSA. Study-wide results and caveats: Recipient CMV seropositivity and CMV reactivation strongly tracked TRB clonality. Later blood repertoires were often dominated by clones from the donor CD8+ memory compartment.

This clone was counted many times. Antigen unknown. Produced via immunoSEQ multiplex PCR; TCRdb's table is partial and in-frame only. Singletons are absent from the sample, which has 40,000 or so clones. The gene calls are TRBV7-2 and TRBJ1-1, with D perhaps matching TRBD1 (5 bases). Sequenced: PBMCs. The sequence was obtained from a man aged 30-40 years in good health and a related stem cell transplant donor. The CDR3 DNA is TGTGCCAGCAGCTTATGGGGCCGGCCAGGTCAAATGAACACTGAAGCTTTCTTT. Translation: CASSLWGRPGQMNTEAFF.